A single sample is the source of the 12 T cell receptor beta chains below, sequenced in a study of blood T cell repertoires in COVID-19. Measured with immunoSEQ multiplex PCR; TCRdb has only the in-frame clones, and not every one. Of approximately 200,000 clones listed, around nine tenths are singletons. Input material: PBMCs or T cells enriched from blood (not recorded which). The receptors shown here come from a man in his thirties or forties in a cohort exposed to, infected with or recovered from COVID-19 (not recorded which).

The rearrangement uses TRBV11-2 and TRBJ1-2; possible D gene TRBD1, 6 bases. With 7 bases removed from V and 8 bases from J, the gap between germline ends came to 17 bases. Germline lookup yields CDR1 SGHAT and CDR2 FQNNGV. The CDR3 extends over 13 amino acids. The CDR3 DNA reads TGTGCCAGCACCAAACCCGACAGGTTCGGCTACACCTTC. Amino acid sequence: CASTKPDRFGYTF.

The chain is built from TRBV27 and TRBJ1-5, with D possibly being TRBD1 (5 bases). CDR3 size: 15 residues. V lost 1 base and J lost 4, with 11 bases in between. Germline CDR1 and CDR2: MNHEY and SMNVEV (reference sequence). Written as DNA, the CDR3 is TGTGCCAGCAGTTTATGGGGAGGGGAAAATCAGCCCCAGCATTTT. Protein sequence: CASSLWGGENQPQHF.

The genes are TRBV9 and TRBJ1-2; D not resolved. Per the germline V gene, CDR1 is SGDLS and CDR2 is YYNGEE. The CDR3 has 13 residues. The V end lost 0 bases, the J end lost 7 bases, and 10 bases lay between the germline ends. CDR3 loop: CASSVDGGTGYTF. Here the CDR3 DNA reads TGTGCCAGCAGCGTAGATGGAGGCACTGGCTACACCTTC.

DNA of the CDR3: TGTGCCAGCAGCTTAGGCAGAACCTACGAGCAGTACTTC. Its protein is CASSLGRTYEQYF. This chain uses TRBV13 with TRBJ2-7; D gene unclear. Germline CDR1 reads PRHDT; CDR2 reads FYEKMQ (reference sequence). This CDR3 region has 13 residues. The germline V and J ends were trimmed by 0 bases and 2 bases, with 5 bases remaining between them.

The V gene is TRBV7-8, the J gene TRBJ2-5, with 10 nucleotides matching TRBD2. Per the germline V gene, CDR1 is SGHVS and CDR2 is FQNEAQ. The CDR3 has 17 residues. J lost 0 bases, V lost 2 bases, and 6 bases had no gene match. CDR3 sequence: CASSLPSGSSNQETQYF. The CDR3 bases are TGTGCCAGCAGCTTACCTAGCGGGAGTTCGAACCAAGAGACCCAGTACTTC.

The chain couples TRBV4-1 to TRBJ2-2; 14 positions match TRBD2. V was clipped by 3 bases and J by 4 bases; unmatched bases: 13. The CDR3 loop spans 20 amino acids. The germline CDR1 and CDR2 sequences are MGHRA and YSYEKL. In DNA, the CDR3 is TGCGCCAGCAGCCAGACTAGCGGGAGGGCTAGGATTGGGGGCACCGGGGAGCTGTTTTTT. Its protein is CASSQTSGRARIGGTGELFF.

The chain carries TRBV5-6 and TRBJ1-1; 9 bases are a match to TRBD1. CDR3 length equals 15 residues. Losses at the gene ends were 6 bases for V and 1 base for J; bases not matched to a gene: 7. Germline V lookup: CDR1 SGHDT, CDR2 YYEEEE. CDR3 amino acids: CASTGQGLKNTEAFF. CDR3 DNA sequence: TGTGCCAGCACAGGACAGGGGTTAAAGAACACTGAAGCTTTCTTT.

The sample holds a few counts of this clone. The chain is built from TRBV19 and TRBJ2-2; the D gene is possibly TRBD1 (6 bases). This CDR3 contains 15 residues. The germline V gene has CDR1 LNHDA and CDR2 SQIVND (reference sequence). Trimming took 0 bases from V and 6 from J, leaving 11 bases between them. The CDR3 region is CASSIELGGPGELFF. CDR3 sequence (DNA): TGTGCCAGTAGTATAGAACTTGGGGGCCCCGGGGAGCTGTTTTTT.

The chain uses TRBV7-2 and TRBJ2-2; D is perhaps TRBD1 (6 bases). In germline, CDR1 is SGHTA, CDR2 FQGNSA. The CDR3 length is 15 residues. Trimming left V 11 bases short and J 4 bases short, with 20 bases between. CDR3 sequence: CACIWQRGGTGELFF. For the CDR3, the DNA is TGTGCCTGCATATGGCAAAGAGGGGGCACCGGGGAGCTGTTTTTT.

The chain has TRBV11-2 and TRBJ2-1; a weak D match, TRBD2 (7 bases). The CDR3 totals 16 residues. Germline-derived CDR1 and CDR2 are SGHAT and FQNNGV. The ends were cut back, 6 bases at V and 6 bases at J, with 21 bases in the middle. The CDR3 nucleotides read TGTGCCAGCAGGATGATTAGGGGGGGCGTACGCAATGAGCAGTTCTTC. Encoded protein: CASRMIRGGVRNEQFF.

This clone was seen once. This sequence joins TRBV9 and TRBJ2-1; 7 bases are a match to TRBD2. The germline gives CDR1 SGDLS, CDR2 YYNGEE. This CDR3 spans 15 amino acids. The CDR3, as DNA: TGTTCCGGAGCTAGCGGAGGTAATGCCTACAATGAGCAGTTCTTC. Its protein product is CSGASGGNAYNEQFF.

J is TRBJ2-1 and V is TRBV19; D ambiguous. V was clipped by 6 bases and J by 4 bases, with 13 bases between them. The germline V gene has CDR1 LNHDA and CDR2 SQIVND (reference sequence). The CDR3 is 14 amino acids. CDR3 in DNA: TGTGCCAGTAGGAGAATGACGGAGTACAATGAGCAGTTCTTC. It encodes CASRRMTEYNEQFF.